This T cell receptor beta chain is drawn from a study of identical twins. The CDR3 consists of 13 residues. V was trimmed by 3 bases and J by 8 bases, leaving 13 bases between them. The germline gives CDR1 SGHTA, CDR2 FQGNSA. TCRdb re-analysed the 5' RACE reads in MiXCR, keeping a single row per CDR3 protein. The sample consists of 550,000 to 700,000 distinct CDR3 sequences, around 20% of them appearing once. The donor group consisted entirely of healthy Caucasians. These data were also reused for a study on T cells expressing NK-cell markers. This second study says: According to the study, TCR beta repertoires originated from sorted CD3+CD56+NKG2C+, CD3+CD56+NKG2C- and CD3+CD56-NKG2C+ T cells. The leading position in the CD3+CD56-NKG2C+ fraction of several donors also went to these clonotypes.

The rearrangement links TRBV7-2 to TRBJ1-1; D not certain. The sequencing sample was made of PBMCs. The clonotype was recovered from a woman under 30 in good health. Here the CDR3 reads CASSFFKQDEAFF. The CDR3 DNA sequence: TGTGCCAGCAGCTTTTTCAAGCAGGACGAAGCTTTCTTT.